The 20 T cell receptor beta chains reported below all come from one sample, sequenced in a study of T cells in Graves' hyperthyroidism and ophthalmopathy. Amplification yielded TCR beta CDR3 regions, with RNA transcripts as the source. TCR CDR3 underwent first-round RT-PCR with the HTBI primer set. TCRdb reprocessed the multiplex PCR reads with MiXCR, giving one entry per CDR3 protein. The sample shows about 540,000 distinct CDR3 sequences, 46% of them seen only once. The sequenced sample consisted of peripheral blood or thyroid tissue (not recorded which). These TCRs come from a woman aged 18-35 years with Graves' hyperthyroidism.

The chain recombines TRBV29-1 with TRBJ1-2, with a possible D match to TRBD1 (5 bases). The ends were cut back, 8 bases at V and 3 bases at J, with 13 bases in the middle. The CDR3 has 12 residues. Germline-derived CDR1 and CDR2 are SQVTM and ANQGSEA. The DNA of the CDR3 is TGCAGCCCTTACAGGCCCTACTATGGCTACACCTTC. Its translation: CSPYRPYYGYTF.

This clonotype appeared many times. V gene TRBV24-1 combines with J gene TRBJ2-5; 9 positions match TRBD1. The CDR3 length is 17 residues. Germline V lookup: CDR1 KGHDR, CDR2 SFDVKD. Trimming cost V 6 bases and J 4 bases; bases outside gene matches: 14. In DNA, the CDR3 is TGTGCCACCAGTACCTCGCCACAGGGGGCGAAGGGAGAGACCCAGTACTTC. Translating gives CATSTSPQGAKGETQYF.

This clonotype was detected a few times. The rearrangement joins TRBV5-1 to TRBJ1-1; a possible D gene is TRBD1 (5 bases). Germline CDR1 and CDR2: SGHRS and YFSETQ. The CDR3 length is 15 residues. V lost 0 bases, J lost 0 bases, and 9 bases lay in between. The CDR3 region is CASSLVSGMNTEAFF. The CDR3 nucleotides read TGCGCCAGCAGCTTGGTATCAGGGATGAACACTGAAGCTTTCTTT.

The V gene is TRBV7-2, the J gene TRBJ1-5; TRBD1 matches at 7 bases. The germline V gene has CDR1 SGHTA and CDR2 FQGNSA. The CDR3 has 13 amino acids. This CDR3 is CADTSGGNQPQHF. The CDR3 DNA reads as TGTGCTGACACCTCAGGGGGGAATCAGCCCCAGCATTTT.

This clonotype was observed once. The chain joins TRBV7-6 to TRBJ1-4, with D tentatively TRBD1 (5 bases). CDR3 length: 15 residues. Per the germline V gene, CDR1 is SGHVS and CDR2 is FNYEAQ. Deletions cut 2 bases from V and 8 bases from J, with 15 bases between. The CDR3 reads CASSLIGAGNEKLFF. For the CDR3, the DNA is TGTGCCAGCAGCTTAATCGGGGCAGGGAACGAAAAACTGTTTTTT. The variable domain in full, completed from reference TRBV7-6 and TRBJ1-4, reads GAGVSQSPRYKVTKRGQDVALRCDPISGHVSLYWYRQALGQGPEFLTYFNYEAQQDKSGLPNDRFSAERPEGSISTLTIQRTEQRDSAMYRCASSLIGAGNEKLFFGSGTQLSVL.

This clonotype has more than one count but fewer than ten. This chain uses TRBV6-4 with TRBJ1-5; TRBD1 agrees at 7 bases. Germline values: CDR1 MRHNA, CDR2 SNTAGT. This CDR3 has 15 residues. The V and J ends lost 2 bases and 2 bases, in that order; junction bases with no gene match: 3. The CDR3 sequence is CASSDRGQGNQPQHF. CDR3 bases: TGTGCCAGCAGTGACCGCGGACAGGGCAATCAGCCCCAGCATTTT.

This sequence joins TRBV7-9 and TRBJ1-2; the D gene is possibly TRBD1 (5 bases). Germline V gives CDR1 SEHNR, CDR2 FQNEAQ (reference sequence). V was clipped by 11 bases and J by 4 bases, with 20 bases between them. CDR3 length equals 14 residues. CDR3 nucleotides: TGTGCCTGGAGTCGACCGGGACGGGGCTATGGCTACACCTTC. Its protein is CAWSRPGRGYGYTF.

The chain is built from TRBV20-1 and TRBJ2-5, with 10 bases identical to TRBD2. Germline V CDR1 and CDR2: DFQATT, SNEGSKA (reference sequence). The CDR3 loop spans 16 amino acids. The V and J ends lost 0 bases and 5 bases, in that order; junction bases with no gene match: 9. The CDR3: CSARDGLAGARETQYF. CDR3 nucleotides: TGCAGTGCTAGAGATGGGCTAGCGGGAGCGAGGGAGACCCAGTACTTC.

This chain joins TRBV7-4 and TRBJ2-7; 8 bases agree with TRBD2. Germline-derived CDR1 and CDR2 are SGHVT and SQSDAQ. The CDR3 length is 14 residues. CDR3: CASRGSGTSYEQYF. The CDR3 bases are TGTGCTAGTCGGGGTAGCGGGACATCCTACGAGCAGTACTTC.

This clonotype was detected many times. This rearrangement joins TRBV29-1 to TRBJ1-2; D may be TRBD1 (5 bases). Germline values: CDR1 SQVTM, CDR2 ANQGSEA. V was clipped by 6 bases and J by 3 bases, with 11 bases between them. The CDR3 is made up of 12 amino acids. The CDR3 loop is CSVTGAHYGYTF. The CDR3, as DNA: TGCAGCGTCACCGGGGCGCACTATGGCTACACCTTC.

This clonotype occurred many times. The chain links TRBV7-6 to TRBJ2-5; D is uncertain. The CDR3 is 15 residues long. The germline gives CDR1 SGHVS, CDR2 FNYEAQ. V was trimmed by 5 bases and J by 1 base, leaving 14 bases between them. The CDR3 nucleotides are TGTGCCAGCAGCGCCGCGTGGAGCCTCCAAGAGACCCAGTACTTC. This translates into CASSAAWSLQETQYF.

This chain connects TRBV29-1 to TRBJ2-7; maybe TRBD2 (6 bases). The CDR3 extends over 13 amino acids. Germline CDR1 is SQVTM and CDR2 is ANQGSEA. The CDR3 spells CGAAGGVPYEQYF. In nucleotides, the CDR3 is TGCGGGGCGGCTGGAGGGGTCCCCTACGAGCAGTACTTC.

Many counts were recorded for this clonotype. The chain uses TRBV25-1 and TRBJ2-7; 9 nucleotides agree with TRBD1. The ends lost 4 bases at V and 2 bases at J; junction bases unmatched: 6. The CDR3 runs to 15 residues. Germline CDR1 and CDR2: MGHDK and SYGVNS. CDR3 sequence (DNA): TGTGCCAGCAGTGGCCGGGACAGGGCGACCTACGAGCAGTACTTC. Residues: CASSGRDRATYEQYF.

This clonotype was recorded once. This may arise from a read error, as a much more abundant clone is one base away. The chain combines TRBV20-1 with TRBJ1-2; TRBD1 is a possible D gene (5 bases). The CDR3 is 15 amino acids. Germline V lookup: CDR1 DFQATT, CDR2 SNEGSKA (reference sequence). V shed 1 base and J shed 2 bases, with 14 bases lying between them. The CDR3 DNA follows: TGCAGTGCTAGAGGGGGACGGATTGAGAACTATGGCTACACCTTC. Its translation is CSARGGRIENYGYTF.

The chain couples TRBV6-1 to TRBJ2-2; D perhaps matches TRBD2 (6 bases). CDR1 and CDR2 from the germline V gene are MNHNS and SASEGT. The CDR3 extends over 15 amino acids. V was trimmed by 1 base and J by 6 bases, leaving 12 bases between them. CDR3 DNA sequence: TGTGCCAGCAGTGAAGACGGGAGCATCGCCGGGGAGCTGTTTTTT. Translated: CASSEDGSIAGELFF.

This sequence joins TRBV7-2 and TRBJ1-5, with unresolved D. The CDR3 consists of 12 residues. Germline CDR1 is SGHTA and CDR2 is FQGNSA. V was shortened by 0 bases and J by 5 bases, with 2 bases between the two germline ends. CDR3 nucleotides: TGTGCCAGCAGCTTAGCCGATCAGCCCCAGCATTTT. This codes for CASSLADQPQHF.

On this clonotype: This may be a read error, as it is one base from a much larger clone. The CDR3 DNA is TGTGCCACCAGTGATTGGGGTCAGCCCCAGCATTTT. Its protein product is CATSDWGQPQHF. The J gene is TRBJ1-5, the V gene TRBV24-1; the D is unclear. Trimming took off 2 bases at V and 6 bases at J, with 4 bases between the two ends. The CDR3 contains 12 residues. CDR1 KGHDR and CDR2 SFDVKD come from the germline V gene.

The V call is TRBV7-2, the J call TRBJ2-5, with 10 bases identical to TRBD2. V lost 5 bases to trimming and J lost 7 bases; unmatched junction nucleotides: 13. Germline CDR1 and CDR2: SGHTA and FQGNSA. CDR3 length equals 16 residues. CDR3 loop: CASSPKSSGSKGTQYF. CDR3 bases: TGTGCCAGCAGCCCCAAATCTAGCGGGAGTAAGGGGACCCAGTACTTC. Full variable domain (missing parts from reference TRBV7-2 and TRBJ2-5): GAGVSQSPSNKVTEKGKDVELRCDPISGHTALYWYRQSLGQGLEFLIYFQGNSAPDKSGLPSDRFSAERTGGSVSTLTIQRTQQEDSAVYLCASSPKSSGSKGTQYFGPGTRLLVL.

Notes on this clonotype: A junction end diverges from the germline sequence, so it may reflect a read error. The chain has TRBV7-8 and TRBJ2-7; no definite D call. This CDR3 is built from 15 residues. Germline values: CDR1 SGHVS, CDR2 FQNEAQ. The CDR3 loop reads CASSQEYWVAYEQYF. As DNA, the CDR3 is TGCGCCAGCAGCCAAGAGTATTGGGTGGCCTACGAGCAGTACTTC. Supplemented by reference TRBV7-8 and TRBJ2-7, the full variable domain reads GAGVSQSPRYKVAKRGQDVALRCDPISGHVSLFWYQQALGQGPEFLTYFQNEAQLDKSGLPSDRFFAERPEGSVSTLKIQRTQQEDSAVYLCASSQEYWVAYEQYFGPGTRLTVT.

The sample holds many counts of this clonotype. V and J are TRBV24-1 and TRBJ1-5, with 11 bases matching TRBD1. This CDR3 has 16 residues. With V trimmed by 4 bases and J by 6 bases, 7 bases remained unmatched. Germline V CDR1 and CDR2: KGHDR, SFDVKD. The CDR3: CATSDRTGGIFQPQHF. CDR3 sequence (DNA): TGTGCCACCAGTGACCGGACAGGGGGCATTTTTCAGCCCCAGCATTTT.